Listed below are T cell receptor beta chains from one sample, sequenced in a study of T cells in Graves' hyperthyroidism and ophthalmopathy. TCRdb re-called the multiplex PCR reads through MiXCR, storing one row per CDR3 protein. The repertoire has under 450,000 distinct CDR3 sequences, approximately 15% of them found once; the top ten carry over 7.5%. The material sequenced was blood. These receptors were obtained from a woman aged 18-30 years with Graves' hyperthyroidism. Each CDR3 is given without its conserved first and last residue. A D gene is named only where the DNA matches it firmly.

>.|TRBV11-1|TRBJ1-4
ASSTGANEKLF
>TRBD2|TRBV5-8|TRBJ2-3
ASSRVGSSGSTDTQY
>.|TRBV18|TRBJ2-7
ASSPRQETSYEQY
>TRBD2|TRBV19|TRBJ2-7
ASSIWTSGGHSSYEQY
>.|TRBV24-1|TRBJ2-1
ATSEEGHKSSYNEQF
>TRBD1|TRBV6-1|TRBJ2-7
ASRYTGGGNEQY
>TRBD1|TRBV12-3/TRBV12-4|TRBJ1-5
ASSLARAGTGFNQPQH
>.|TRBV5-1|TRBJ2-2
ASSVMNGELF
>.|TRBV3-1|TRBJ2-2
ASSNGPRGLF
>TRBD1|TRBV7-9|TRBJ1-1
AIEGQLEAF
>.|TRBV19|TRBJ1-1
ASSIGLTGKTEAF
>.|TRBV6-1|TRBJ2-5
ASSSPLYLRGETQY
>TRBD1|TRBV7-7|TRBJ1-1
ASSSRGTGMNTEAF
>.|TRBV19|TRBJ2-2
ASSIGQITGELF
>.|TRBV12-3/TRBV12-4|TRBJ1-1
ASSLATRITEAF
>.|TRBV9|TRBJ2-3
ASSVSWLSNTDTQY
>TRBD1|TRBV6-1|TRBJ2-6
ASSEQGAGANVLT
>.|TRBV19|TRBJ1-2
ASSLRAVHYGYT
>.|TRBV10-3|TRBJ2-1
AIGAGVYNEQF
>.|TRBV29-1|TRBJ2-3
SVCSGSTDTQY
>.|TRBV6-1|TRBJ2-7
ASTQAYEQY
>TRBD2|TRBV7-3|TRBJ2-3
ASSLGPSGRLADTQY
>.|TRBV20-1|TRBJ2-1
SARDATSWSEQF
>.|TRBV20-1|TRBJ2-7
SARWGSSSYEQY
>TRBD2|TRBV2|TRBJ2-1
ASRIAGYDNEQF